These T cell receptor beta chains were read from a single sample in a study of CD8 T cells in ankylosing spondylitis. Via MiXCR, TCRdb re-called the 5' RACE reads, giving one row per CDR3 protein. Seen here are more than 110,000 distinct CDR3 sequences, 7% to 9% observed once, and the top ten hold more than 7%. Source material: synovial fluid, either unsorted or a sorted T cell fraction (not recorded which). Every receptor here comes from a male donor with ankylosing spondylitis. Each CDR3 is given with its conserved first and last residue. Fields, in order: V gene, J gene, D gene, clone size, CDR3 DNA, CDR3 protein. The D gene is left open where the match is weak. Some rows have no size entry. The others give once, few or many, or a class for an expanded clone.

TRBV5-1	TRBJ2-3	TRBD2	many	TGCGCCAGCAGCTCTAGCGGGGCAAGCACAGATACGCAGTATTTT	CASSSSGASTDTQYF
TRBV28	TRBJ2-3	NA	NA	TGTGCCAGCAGCGGCCCTTCTAGCACAGATACGCAGTATTTT	CASSGPSSTDTQYF
TRBV10-3	TRBJ2-7	TRBD1	NA	TGTGCCATCCGAGGACAGGGCTACGAGCAGTACTTC	CAIRGQGYEQYF
TRBV4-2	TRBJ1-6	NA	few	TGTGCCAGCAGCCCGGGGACCAATTCACCCCTCCACTTT	CASSPGTNSPLHF
TRBV6-1	TRBJ2-5	TRBD2	many	TGTGCCACGAAGCGGGGGCTAGCGGGAGGGGAGACCCAGTACTTC	CATKRGLAGGETQYF
TRBV18	TRBJ1-2	NA	few	TGTGCCAGCTCACCACCGGGGGATCTAGGCTACACCTTC	CASSPPGDLGYTF
TRBV20-1	TRBJ2-2	TRBD2	many	TGCAGTGCTAGGACTAGCGGGGCGAACACCGGGGAGCTGTTTTTT	CSARTSGANTGELFF
TRBV6-1	TRBJ2-1	TRBD2	many	TGTGCCACCAAACTTACTAGCGGGGTAACAAATGAGCAGTTCTTC	CATKLTSGVTNEQFF
TRBV5-1	TRBJ2-5	NA	many	TGCGCCAGCAGCGGAGGACCCCAGGAGACCCAGTACTTC	CASSGGPQETQYF
TRBV20-1	TRBJ2-1	NA	many	TGCAGTGCTAGAGTCTACGGTAAGCAGTTCTTC	CSARVYGKQFF
TRBV12-3/TRBV12-4	TRBJ2-5	NA	many	TGTGCCAGCAGACAGGGTCAGGGGACCCAGTACTTC	CASRQGQGTQYF
TRBV18	TRBJ2-3	NA	few	TGTGCCAGCTCGGCCCCGACTAGAACAGATACGCAGTATTTT	CASSAPTRTDTQYF
TRBV20-1	TRBJ2-3	TRBD2	many	TGCAGTGCTAGTTGGCGGGGGGGCCTAGGTACGCAGTATTTT	CSASWRGGLGTQYF
TRBV6-2/TRBV6-3	TRBJ2-2	NA	NA	TGTGCCAGCAGTTTTCCCCGGGGGAGACCAGACGCCGGGGAGCTGTTTTTT	CASSFPRGRPDAGELFF
TRBV5-1	TRBJ1-3	NA	NA	TGCGCCAGCAGCGACCGCGGACGGGGAAACACCATATATTTT	CASSDRGRGNTIYF
TRBV7-9	TRBJ2-7	TRBD1	NA	TGTGCCAGCAGCCGTCAGACAGGGAATGAGAACGAGCAGTACTTC	CASSRQTGNENEQYF
TRBV20-1	TRBJ2-1	NA	many	TGCAGTGCTAGAGGTAGCGCGGACCTAGGGGATGAGCAGTTCTTC	CSARGSADLGDEQFF
TRBV14	TRBJ2-5	TRBD1	NA	TGTGCCAGCAGCCAAGTATTCCTACGACAGGGGGAGCGGGAGACCCAGTACTTC	CASSQVFLRQGERETQYF
TRBV5-1	TRBJ1-4	NA	many	TGCGCCAGCAGCTCGGGACAAGGTGAAAAACTGTTTTTT	CASSSGQGEKLFF
TRBV28	TRBJ1-2	NA	many	TGTGCCAGCAGCGACGGGGCGGCGGATGGCTACACCTTC	CASSDGAADGYTF
TRBV6-2/TRBV6-3	TRBJ2-1	NA	many	TGTGCCAGCAGTTACGATCGCCCGGCGGGGACAATTCACAATGAGCAGTTCTTC	CASSYDRPAGTIHNEQFF
TRBV15	TRBJ2-1	TRBD2	many	TGTGCCACCAGCAGAGTCTCCGGTGGACTAGCCGAGGGAGGTGAGCAGTTCTTC	CATSRVSGGLAEGGEQFF
TRBV28	TRBJ1-2	TRBD1	few	TGTGCCAGCAAGGGGGGACAGGGGTCAGGGGACTATGGCTACACCTTC	CASKGGQGSGDYGYTF
TRBV4-2	TRBJ2-7	NA	NA	TGTGCCAGCAGCCAAGATAGAGGGAGGCGCGAGCAGTACTTC	CASSQDRGRREQYF
TRBV25-1	TRBJ2-7	TRBD2	many	TGTGCCAGCAGTGATCAGTCGAGCGGGAGGTCCTACGAGCAGTACTTC	CASSDQSSGRSYEQYF
TRBV5-1	TRBJ2-7	TRBD2	few	TGCGCCAGCCGGGGAGGGCGGACCCCCGCATCCTACGAGCAGTACTTC	CASRGGRTPASYEQYF
TRBV5-1	TRBJ1-1	NA	NA	TGCGCCAGCAGAATAGACCAGAACACTGAAGCTTTCTTT	CASRIDQNTEAFF
TRBV20-1	TRBJ1-5	NA	many	TGCAGTGCTAAGAAATCGTCCGGACGGAGCAATCAGCCCCAGCATTTT	CSAKKSSGRSNQPQHF
TRBV28	TRBJ1-4	NA	many	TGTGCCAGCACCCGCCCGGACAGCAATGAAAAACTGTTTTTT	CASTRPDSNEKLFF
TRBV5-1	TRBJ1-4	NA	many	TGCGCCAGCAGCCCTAATCCCGGAGGGCCTGCAACTAATGAAAAACTGTTTTTT	CASSPNPGGPATNEKLFF
TRBV20-1	TRBJ1-6	NA	NA	TGCAGTGCTAGACAGCCTAATTCACCCCTCCACTTT	CSARQPNSPLHF
TRBV10-3	TRBJ2-1	NA	few	TGTGCCATCAGTGGTACCTCTACCTACAATGAGCAGTTCTTC	CAISGTSTYNEQFF